Listed below are T cell receptor beta chains from one sample, sequenced in a study of OX40 agonist ivuxolimab in advanced cancers. Clones were sequenced by immunoSEQ multiplex PCR, and TCRdb holds only the in-frame ones, with some missing. The table shows roughly 75,000 clones, with 90% occurring only once. The material was CD4+ or CD8+ T cells sorted from blood, obtained in a trial of the OX40 agonist ivuxolimab. These receptors originate from an adult with an advanced solid tumor such as melanoma, head and neck, liver or kidney cancer. Both conserved end residues are part of each CDR3. Each record gives: D gene, clone size, V gene, J gene, CDR3 protein, CDR3 DNA. D genes are given only for firm matches. Clone sizes are given selectively: once, few, many, or a class where the clone is expanded.

.,once,TRBV5-1,TRBJ2-1,CASSLGSDNEQFF,TGCGCCAGCAGCTTGGGGAGTGACAATGAGCAGTTCTTC
TRBD1,once,TRBV6-1,TRBJ2-5,CASSLTGGGETQYF,TGTGCCAGCAGTTTGACAGGGGGCGGGGAGACCCAGTACTTC
.,.,TRBV30,TRBJ2-5,CAWSVLAETQYF,TGTGCCTGGAGTGTACTGGCGGAGACCCAGTACTTC
.,.,TRBV5-5,TRBJ2-2,CASSLTDSNTGELFF,TGTGCCAGCAGCTTGACAGACTCGAACACCGGGGAGCTGTTTTTT
TRBD2,.,TRBV2,TRBJ2-2,CASSDGGGATGELFF,TGTGCCAGCAGTGATGGCGGGGGGGCAACCGGGGAGCTGTTTTTT
.,once,TRBV27,TRBJ2-3,CASRDFALTDTQYF,TGTGCCAGCAGGGACTTTGCCCTCACAGATACGCAGTATTTT
.,.,TRBV7-9,TRBJ2-5,CASSLLPRVYF,TGTGCCAGCAGCTTACTGCCTCGGGTGTACTTC
TRBD1,.,TRBV18,TRBJ2-7,CASSPGTANYEQYF,TGTGCCAGCTCACCAGGGACAGCCAACTACGAGCAGTACTTC
TRBD2,.,TRBV7-9,TRBJ2-2,CASSLGLDYTGELFF,TGTGCCAGCAGCTTGGGACTAGACTACACCGGGGAGCTGTTTTTT
TRBD2,once,TRBV29-1,TRBJ2-5,CSGRTSGGETQYF,TGCAGCGGGAGGACTAGCGGGGGAGAGACCCAGTACTTC
TRBD1,.,TRBV11-1,TRBJ1-1,CASRQERQGAPWITEAFF,TGTGCCAGCAGACAAGAACGGCAGGGGGCCCCATGGATCACTGAAGCTTTCTTT
TRBD1,once,TRBV5-4,TRBJ2-2,CASSLGSGGFGELFF,TGTGCCAGCAGCTTGGGTTCAGGGGGCTTCGGGGAGCTGTTTTTT
TRBD1,.,TRBV9,TRBJ2-3,CASSAGTGGADTQYF,TGTGCCAGCAGCGCCGGGACAGGGGGCGCGGATACGCAGTATTTT
.,few,TRBV19,TRBJ1-1,CASSLDTNTEAFF,TGTGCCAGTAGTTTGGACACTAACACTGAAGCTTTCTTT
TRBD1,.,TRBV18,TRBJ2-3,CASSPLTGGTDTQYF,TGTGCCAGCTCACCACTGACAGGGGGCACAGATACGCAGTATTTT
.,.,TRBV5-1,TRBJ2-5,CASSSQPQETQYF,TGCGCCAGCAGCTCCCAACCCCAAGAGACCCAGTACTTC
.,.,TRBV19,TRBJ1-4,CASSMRTVEKLFF,TGTGCCAGTAGTATGAGGACAGTTGAAAAACTGTTTTTT
TRBD1,.,TRBV18,TRBJ1-4,CASGAGTGSEKLFF,TGTGCCAGCGGGGCCGGGACAGGGTCTGAAAAACTGTTTTTT
.,.,TRBV6-1,TRBJ2-6,CASSAFSGANVLTF,TGTGCCAGCAGTGCTTTCTCAGGGGCCAACGTCCTGACTTTC
.,.,TRBV30,TRBJ2-7,CAWGSGFEPYEQYF,TGTGCCTGGGGGAGCGGGTTTGAACCCTACGAGCAGTACTTC